This entry features one T cell receptor beta chain sequence. This sample was taken from a study of blood T cell repertoires in COVID-19. Whole-study context: Sites across the United States, Italy and Spain contributed samples from acute and convalescent COVID-19.

Per the original data handling: Nucleated cell counts were estimated from reference gene primer amplification. Some clones are missing from TCRdb's copy, which holds only in-frame ones; the method was immunoSEQ multiplex PCR. V, J and clone size derive from that table, while D and trimming were established from the DNA sequence. The sample records some 260,000 clones, 88% being singletons. Trimming cost V 4 bases and J 1 base; bases outside gene matches: 7. Germline CDR1 MDHEN, CDR2 SYDVKM. There are 17 residues in the CDR3. The chain recombines TRBV28 with TRBJ2-3, with TRBD2 matching 11 bases. The TCR originated in a human donor in a cohort sampled during active COVID-19. Specimen: peripheral blood. CDR3 residues: CASSSYGTSGRTDTQYF. The CDR3 coding sequence is TGTGCCAGCAGTTCCTACGGGACTAGCGGACGCACAGATACGCAGTATTTT.